The rows below give T cell receptor beta chains drawn from one sample of a study of cytomegalovirus exposure and HLA in healthy donors. TCRdb's copy holds only in-frame clones and misses some; the assay was immunoSEQ multiplex PCR. The sample carries roughly 180,000 clones, approximately 86% recorded once. Sequenced material: PBMCs. The receptors were gathered from a man aged 25-45 years in good health and CMV-seropositive. Each CDR3 is given without its conserved first and last residue. Fields, in order: clone size, J gene, V gene, CDR3 protein. Clone size is not always given. Where it is, it says once, few, many or a class for expanded clones.

. TRBJ2-7 TRBV21-1 ASSKVPDSGPGLGCEQY
. TRBJ1-2 TRBV6-5 ASGLPGQGSYGYT
. TRBJ1-1 TRBV19 ASSPLPGNEAF
. TRBJ2-1 TRBV11-2 ASSLGAGEQF
. TRBJ2-7 TRBV5-1 ASSWGGTGAYEQY
. TRBJ2-1 TRBV5-1 ASSSVSGDFKRSYNEQF
once TRBJ1-4 TRBV9 ASSPGAGFYEKLF
. TRBJ1-1 TRBV4-1 ASSQGRQRTEAF
. TRBJ1-2 TRBV28 ASRKQGANSGYT
. TRBJ2-7 TRBV28 ASRATGTGAVEQY
. TRBJ2-7 TRBV5-1 ASSPLRGGETYEQY
. TRBJ2-5 TRBV5-1 ASSNGQGVTETQY
. TRBJ2-2 TRBV5-1 ASSIGGTETGELF
. TRBJ1-3 TRBV9 ASSVMSSGNTIY
. TRBJ2-7 TRBV11-1 ASSFSGVSPYEQY
once TRBJ1-1 TRBV6-6 ASSFKGSTEAF